This T cell receptor beta chain was sequenced for a study of a mutant IDH1 vaccine in newly diagnosed glioma. Across the study: Patients were started on vaccination 4-6 weeks after radiotherapy alone, or with temozolomide cycles.

Using immunoSEQ multiplex PCR, the repertoire was profiled, and TCRdb retains in-frame clones only, with some absent. Of fewer than 45,000 clones listed, about 91% are singletons. Worth noting for this clone: Its antigen is currently unknown. One end of the junction does not line up with germline, which may come from a read error.

This sample's time point: week 23, last vaccination. The investigators gave 300 ug of mutant IDH1 20-mer peptide in each vaccine dose, together with topical imiquimod. Each astrocytoma in the donors was new, WHO grade 3 or 4, IDH1-mutant and ATRX-lost. The sequence was collected from a man aged 45 to 65 with glioma. Specimen: PBMCs, collected from a glioma patient whose treatment included an IDH1 peptide vaccine.

The CDR3 DNA reads as TGTGTCAGTAGTAGTGGGGGACAGGGGATTAATGGCGGCTACACCTTC. Its translation is CVSSSGGQGINGGYTF. The V and J genes are TRBV19 and TRBJ1-2; 10 bases line up with TRBD1. The CDR3 runs 16 residues. Germline V CDR1 and CDR2: LNHDA, SQIVND (reference sequence).